This passage covers 12 T cell receptor beta chains from one sample sequenced in a study of human T cells and chemical hapten exposure. TCRdb reprocessed the RACE reads with MiXCR, giving one entry per CDR3 protein. The repertoire holds fewer than 300,000 distinct CDR3 sequences, about 8.1% seen once, with 2% to 3% in the top ten. Noted time point: pre-sensitization, week 0. As to treatment: therapeutic diphenylcyclopropenone sensitization with weekly scalp DPC. The material was whole blood, obtained in connection with sensitization to the hapten diphenylcyclopropenone (DPC). The receptors were gathered from a woman aged 40-49 years with alopecia areata. Some clones in this sample may be carry-over from other donors' samples.

The table lists this clonotype with a few counts. This chain links TRBV20-1 with TRBJ2-7, with TRBD2 matching 12 bases. V shed 3 bases, J shed 6 bases, and the junction held 3 bases outside the gene matches. The germline V gene encodes CDR1 DFQATT and CDR2 SNEGSKA (reference sequence). The CDR3 is made up of 13 amino acids. The CDR3 nucleotides read TGCAGTGCTAGTCAGGGACTAGCGGGCGAGCAGTACTTC. It yields the protein CSASQGLAGEQYF.

This clonotype was observed a few times. The chain joins TRBV7-3 to TRBJ2-1; D may match TRBD1 or TRBD2 (5 bases each). Germline CDR1 SGHTA, CDR2 FQGTGA. This CDR3 has 14 amino acids. Trimming took 4 bases from V and 8 from J, leaving 15 bases between them. In DNA form, the CDR3 reads TGTGCCAGCAGCTCCTCCGGGACGGCCTATGAGCAGTTCTTC. It yields the protein CASSSSGTAYEQFF. Full variable domain (outside the CDR3, taken from reference TRBV7-3 and TRBJ2-1): GAGVSQTPSNKVTEKGKYVELRCDPISGHTALYWYRQSLGQGPEFLIYFQGTGAADDSGLPNDRFFAVRPEGSVSTLKIQRTERGDSAVYLCASSSSGTAYEQFFGPGTRLTVL.

The sample holds many counts of this clonotype. The chain is built from TRBV12-3 or TRBV12-4 and TRBJ2-5; 7 bases align to TRBD2. The CDR3 is 16 residues long. V dropped 5 bases and J dropped 0; count of bases not matched to a gene: 9. The CDR3 sequence is CASSGREAPYQETQYF. CDR3 in DNA: TGTGCCAGCAGTGGCCGGGAGGCCCCGTACCAAGAGACCCAGTACTTC.

This clonotype appeared many times. In nucleotides, the CDR3 is TGTGCCAGCAGCTCCTTCACCGGGGAGCTGTTTTTT. Translation: CASSSFTGELFF. The rearrangement links TRBV7-9 to TRBJ2-2, with no clear D. The CDR3 length is 12 residues. In germline, CDR1 is SEHNR, CDR2 FQNEAQ (reference sequence). V lost 4 bases and J 4 bases, leaving 4 bases between the germline ends. The full variable domain, rest sourced from reference TRBV7-9 and TRBJ2-2, is DTGVSQNPRHKITKRGQNVTFRCDPISEHNRLYWYRQTLGQGPEFLTYFQNEAQLEKSRLLSDRFSAERPKGSFSTLEIQRTEQGDSAMYLCASSSFTGELFFGEGSRLTVL.

This clonotype was recorded only once. The chain uses TRBV29-1 and TRBJ2-6; 8 bases map to TRBD1. The germline V gene encodes CDR1 SQVTM and CDR2 ANQGSEA. This CDR3 has 16 amino acids. J lost 1 base, V lost 1 base, and 3 bases had no gene match. CDR3: CSVEGTGRSGANVLTF. CDR3 DNA: TGCAGCGTTGAAGGGACAGGGAGGTCTGGGGCCAACGTCCTGACTTTC.

This chain joins TRBV6-6 and TRBJ1-1, with TRBD1 identical over 7 bases. Unmatched junction bases numbered 12, after V lost 5 bases and J lost 12 bases. Germline-derived CDR1 and CDR2 are MNHNY and SVGAGI (reference sequence). This CDR3 is built from 13 residues. The CDR3 here is CASSTPSGGWTFF. The CDR3 DNA is TGTGCCAGCAGTACTCCGTCAGGGGGGTGGACTTTCTTT.

The sample holds a few counts of this clonotype. The CDR3 here is CSAARGLAGVGEQFF. Written as DNA, the CDR3 is TGCAGTGCTGCCCGAGGACTAGCGGGAGTAGGTGAGCAGTTCTTC. The chain links TRBV20-1 to TRBJ2-1, with TRBD2 matching 13 bases. J gave up 9 bases and V 5 bases, and 10 bases lay outside the gene matches. This CDR3 spans 15 amino acids. CDR1 is DFQATT and CDR2 is SNEGSKA in the germline V gene (reference sequence).

This clonotype has a count of ten or more. The V gene is TRBV5-5, the J gene TRBJ2-1; 9 positions match TRBD1. CDR3 length equals 16 residues. J was trimmed by 3 bases and V by 0 bases; bases with no gene match: 4. Germline V gene sequence: CDR1 SGHKS, CDR2 YYEKEE (reference sequence). The CDR3 DNA sequence: TGTGCCAGCAGCTTGGCGGGACAGGGTTACTACAATGAGCAGTTCTTC. Its protein product is CASSLAGQGYYNEQFF.

The table lists this clonotype with many counts. This chain uses TRBV6-2 or TRBV6-3 with TRBJ1-1, with TRBD1 as a possible D gene (5 bases). CDR3 size: 11 residues. Germline values: CDR1 MNHEY, CDR2 SVGEGT. V dropped 7 bases and J dropped 4 bases, with 7 bases sitting between them. The CDR3, as DNA: TGTGCCAGCATGCAGGGCACTGAAGCTTTCTTT. It encodes CASMQGTEAFF.

This clonotype was picked up a small number of times. This chain connects TRBV12-3 or TRBV12-4 to TRBJ1-1; D not certain. With 3 bases removed from V and 2 bases from J, the gap between germline ends came to 7 bases. The CDR3 is made up of 13 amino acids. The CDR3 protein is CASSFDGNTEAFF. DNA of the CDR3: TGTGCCAGCAGTTTTGACGGCAACACTGAAGCTTTCTTT.

Ten or more counts support this clonotype. V usage is TRBV7-9 and J usage is TRBJ1-1; no clear D. This CDR3 comprises 15 residues. V was clipped by 4 bases and J by 1 base, with 13 bases between them. CDR1 is SEHNR, CDR2 FQNEAQ, per germline (reference sequence). The CDR3 nucleotides read TGTGCCAGCAGCTGGGTCGAGCTCTCGAACACTGAAGCTTTCTTT. Protein product: CASSWVELSNTEAFF.

In its sample, this clonotype was seen many times. The rearrangement uses TRBV27 and TRBJ1-1; 7 bases match TRBD1. This CDR3 region has 12 residues. J lost 10 bases, V lost 5 bases, and 7 bases had no gene match. CDR1 is MNHEY and CDR2 is SMNVEV in the germline V gene (reference sequence). The CDR3 reads CASSLRTGPAFF. CDR3 bases: TGTGCCAGCAGTCTCCGGACAGGACCAGCTTTCTTT.